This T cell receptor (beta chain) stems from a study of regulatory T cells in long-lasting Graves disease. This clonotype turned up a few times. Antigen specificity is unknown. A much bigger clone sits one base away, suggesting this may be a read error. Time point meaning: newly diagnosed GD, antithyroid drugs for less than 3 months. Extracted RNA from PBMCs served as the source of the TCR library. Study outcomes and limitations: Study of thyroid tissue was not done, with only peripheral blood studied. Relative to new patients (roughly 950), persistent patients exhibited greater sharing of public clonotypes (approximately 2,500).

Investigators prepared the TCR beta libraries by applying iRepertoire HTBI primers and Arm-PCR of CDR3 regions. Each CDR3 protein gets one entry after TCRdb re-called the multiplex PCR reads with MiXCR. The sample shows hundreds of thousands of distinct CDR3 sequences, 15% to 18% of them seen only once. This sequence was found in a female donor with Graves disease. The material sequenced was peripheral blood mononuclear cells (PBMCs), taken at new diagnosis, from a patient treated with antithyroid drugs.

CDR3 bases: TGTGCCAGCAGCTTAGTTGTCAGGGATGCTTCCTTT. Protein sequence: CASSLVVRDASF. The chain employs TRBV11-2 and TRBJ1-1, with D possibly matching TRBD1 (5 bases). Germline values: CDR1 SGHAT, CDR2 FQNNGV. This CDR3 has 12 residues.